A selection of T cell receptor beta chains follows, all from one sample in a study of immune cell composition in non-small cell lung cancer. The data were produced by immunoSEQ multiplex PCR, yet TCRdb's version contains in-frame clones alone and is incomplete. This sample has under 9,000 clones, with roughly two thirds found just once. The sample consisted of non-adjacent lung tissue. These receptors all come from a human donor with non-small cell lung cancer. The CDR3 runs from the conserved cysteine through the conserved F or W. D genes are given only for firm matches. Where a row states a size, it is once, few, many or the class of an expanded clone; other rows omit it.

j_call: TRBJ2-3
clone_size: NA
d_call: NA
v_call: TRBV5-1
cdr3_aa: CASSLAGRDQDTQYF
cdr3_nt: TGCGCCAGCAGCTTGGCCGGGCGGGACCAGGATACGCAGTATTTT

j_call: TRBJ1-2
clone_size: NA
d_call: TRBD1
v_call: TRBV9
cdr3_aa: CASSAGGQVLNYGYTF
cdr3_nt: TGTGCCAGCAGCGCCGGGGGACAGGTGCTTAACTATGGCTACACCTTC

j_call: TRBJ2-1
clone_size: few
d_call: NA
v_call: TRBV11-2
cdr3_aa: CASSPSSYNEQFF
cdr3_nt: TGTGCCAGCAGCCCGAGCTCCTACAATGAGCAGTTCTTC

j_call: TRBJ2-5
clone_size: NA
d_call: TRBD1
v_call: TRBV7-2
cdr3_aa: CASSQGTEQETQYF
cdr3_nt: TGTGCCAGCAGTCAAGGGACAGAACAAGAGACCCAGTACTTC

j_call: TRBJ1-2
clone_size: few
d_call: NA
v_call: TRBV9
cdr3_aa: CASSVGRENYGYTF
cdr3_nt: TGTGCCAGCAGCGTCGGACGGGAGAACTATGGCTACACCTTC

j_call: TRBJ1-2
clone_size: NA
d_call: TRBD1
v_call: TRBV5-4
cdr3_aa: CASSSQGAPGYTF
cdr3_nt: TGTGCCAGCAGCTCACAGGGGGCGCCTGGCTACACCTTC

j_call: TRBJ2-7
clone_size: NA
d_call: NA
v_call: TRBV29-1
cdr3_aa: CSVETWLSYEQYF
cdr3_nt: TGCAGCGTTGAAACCTGGCTCTCCTACGAGCAGTACTTC

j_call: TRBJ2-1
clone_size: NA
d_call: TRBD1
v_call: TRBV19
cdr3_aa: CAAGQGDREQFF
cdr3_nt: TGTGCCGCGGGACAGGGGGATCGTGAGCAGTTCTTC

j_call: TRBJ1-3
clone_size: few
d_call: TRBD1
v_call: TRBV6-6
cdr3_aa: CASTARTGDGNTIYF
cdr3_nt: TGTGCCAGCACCGCCCGCACAGGGGATGGAAACACCATATATTTT

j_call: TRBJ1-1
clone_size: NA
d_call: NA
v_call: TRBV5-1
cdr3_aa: CASSLAGALNTEAFF
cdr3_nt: TGCGCCAGCAGCTTGGCTGGGGCCTTGAACACTGAAGCTTTCTTT

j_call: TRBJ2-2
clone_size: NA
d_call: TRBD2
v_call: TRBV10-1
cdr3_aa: CASRPSGGNTGELFF
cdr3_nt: TGCGCCAGCAGACCTAGCGGGGGGAACACCGGGGAGCTGTTTTTT

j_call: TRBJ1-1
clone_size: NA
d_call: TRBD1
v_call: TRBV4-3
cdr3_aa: CASSQDPVGRGLGNTEAFF
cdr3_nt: TGCGCCAGCAGCCAAGATCCGGTGGGCAGGGGGCTGGGGAACACTGAAGCTTTCTTT

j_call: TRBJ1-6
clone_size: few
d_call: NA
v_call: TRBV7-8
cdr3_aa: CASSLVKGNNSPLHF
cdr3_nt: TGTGCCAGCAGCTTAGTAAAGGGGAATAATTCACCCCTCCACTTT

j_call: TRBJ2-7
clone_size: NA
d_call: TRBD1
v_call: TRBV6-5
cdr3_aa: CASSYSRDSTTKQYF
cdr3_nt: TGTGCCAGCAGTTACTCCCGGGACAGTACTACGAAGCAGTACTTC

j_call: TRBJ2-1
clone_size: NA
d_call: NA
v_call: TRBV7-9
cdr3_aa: CASSPGYNEQFF
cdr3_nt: TGTGCCAGCAGCCCCGGGTACAATGAGCAGTTCTTC

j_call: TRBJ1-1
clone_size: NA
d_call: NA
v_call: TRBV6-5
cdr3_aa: CASGGGRTTEAFF
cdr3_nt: TGTGCCAGCGGGGGCGGCCGAACCACTGAAGCTTTCTTT